The sequence of this TCR beta chain was determined in a study of a mutant IDH1 vaccine in newly diagnosed glioma. Study-level information: Treated individuals were roughly 62% male and roughly 40% female, averaging roughly 43 years of age. Earlier therapy was either radiotherapy, temozolomide, or both, and most got both.

A remark on this clone: Its target is not known.

Specified time point: week 11, during vaccination. All doses held 300 ug of mutant IDH1 20-mer peptide, with topical imiquimod. The CDR3 extends over 13 amino acids. Germline CDR1 and CDR2: SEHNR and FQNEAQ (reference sequence). V lost 10 bases and J 0 bases, leaving 10 bases between the germline ends. Sequenced by immunoSEQ multiplex PCR; TCRdb stores in-frame clones only, minus some. Of about 36,000 clones detected, 80% appear once; the ten largest clones hold over 12%. The genes are TRBV7-9 and TRBJ1-3, with D perhaps TRBD1 (5 bases). The sequencing used peripheral blood mononuclear cells (PBMCs), collected from a glioma patient whose treatment included an IDH1 peptide vaccine. The sequence came from a woman aged 25 to 45 with glioma. Some clones in this sample may be carry-over from other donors' samples. DNA of the CDR3: TGTGCCACGGGGGGGGGCTCTGGAAACACCATATATTTT. Its protein product is CATGGGSGNTIYF.